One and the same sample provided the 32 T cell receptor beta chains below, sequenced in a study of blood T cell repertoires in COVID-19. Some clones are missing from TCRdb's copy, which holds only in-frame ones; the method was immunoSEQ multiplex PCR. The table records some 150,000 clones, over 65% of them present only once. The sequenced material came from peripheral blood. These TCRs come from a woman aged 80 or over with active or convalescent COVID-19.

In nucleotides, the CDR3 is TGTGCCAGTAAACTCTCCTTACTTAATCAGCCCCAGCATTTT. Its translation: CASKLSLLNQPQHF. The chain recombines TRBV19 with TRBJ1-5; D call uncertain. CDR3 length: 14 residues. Per germline, CDR1 LNHDA and CDR2 SQIVND (reference sequence). V was pared by 7 bases and J by 4 bases, with 14 bases between.

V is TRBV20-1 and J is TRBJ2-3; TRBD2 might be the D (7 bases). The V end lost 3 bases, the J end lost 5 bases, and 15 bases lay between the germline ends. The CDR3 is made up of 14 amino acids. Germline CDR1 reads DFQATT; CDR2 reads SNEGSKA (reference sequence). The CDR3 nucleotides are TGCAGTGCTAGTTTAGGGGGGGGGCGAGATACGCAGTATTTT. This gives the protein CSASLGGGRDTQYF.

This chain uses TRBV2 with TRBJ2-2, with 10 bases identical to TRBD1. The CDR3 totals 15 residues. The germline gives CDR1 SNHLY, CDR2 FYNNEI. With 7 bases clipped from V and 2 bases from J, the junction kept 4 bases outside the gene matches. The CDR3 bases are TGTGCCAGCAAGAGGGACAGGGGAAACACCGGGGAGCTGTTTTTT. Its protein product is CASKRDRGNTGELFF.

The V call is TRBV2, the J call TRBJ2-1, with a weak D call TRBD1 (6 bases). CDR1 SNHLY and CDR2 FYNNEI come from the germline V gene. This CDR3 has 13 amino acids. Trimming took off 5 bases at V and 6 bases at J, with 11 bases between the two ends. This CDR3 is CASSSLRGNEQFF. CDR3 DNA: TGTGCCAGCAGTTCTCTCAGGGGCAATGAGCAGTTCTTC.

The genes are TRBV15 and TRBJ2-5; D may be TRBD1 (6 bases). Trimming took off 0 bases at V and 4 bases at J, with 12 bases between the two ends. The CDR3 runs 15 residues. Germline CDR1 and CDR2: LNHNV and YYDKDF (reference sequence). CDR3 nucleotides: TGTGCCACCAGCAGAGATTCAATAGGGGGAGAGACCCAGTACTTC. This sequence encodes CATSRDSIGGETQYF.

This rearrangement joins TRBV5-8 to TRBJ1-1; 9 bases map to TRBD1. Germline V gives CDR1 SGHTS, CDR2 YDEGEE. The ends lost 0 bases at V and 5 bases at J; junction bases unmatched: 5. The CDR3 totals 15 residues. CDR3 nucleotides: TGTGCCAGCAGCTTGGGGGGGACAGGGCTAACTGAAGCTTTCTTT. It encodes CASSLGGTGLTEAFF.

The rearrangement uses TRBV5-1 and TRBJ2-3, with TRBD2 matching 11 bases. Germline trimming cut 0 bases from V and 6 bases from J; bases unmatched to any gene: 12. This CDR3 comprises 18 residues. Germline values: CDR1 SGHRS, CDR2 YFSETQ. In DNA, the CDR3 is TGCGCCAGCAGCTTGGGCCTCCTAACTAGCGGGGGTCCCGATACGCAGTATTTT. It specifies CASSLGLLTSGGPDTQYF. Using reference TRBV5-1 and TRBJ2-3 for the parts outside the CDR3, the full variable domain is KAGVTQTPRYLIKTRGQQVTLSCSPISGHRSVSWYQQTPGQGLQFLFEYFSETQRNKGNFPGRFSGRQFSNSRSEMNVSTLELGDSALYLCASSLGLLTSGGPDTQYFGPGTRLTVL.

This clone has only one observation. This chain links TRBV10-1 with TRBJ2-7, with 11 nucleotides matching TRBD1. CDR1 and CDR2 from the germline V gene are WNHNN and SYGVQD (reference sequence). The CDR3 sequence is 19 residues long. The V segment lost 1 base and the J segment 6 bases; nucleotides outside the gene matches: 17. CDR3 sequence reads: CASSELRTGGFFFGSEQYF. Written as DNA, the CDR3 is TGCGCCAGCAGTGAGTTAAGGACAGGGGGCTTTTTCTTCGGTTCCGAGCAGTACTTC.

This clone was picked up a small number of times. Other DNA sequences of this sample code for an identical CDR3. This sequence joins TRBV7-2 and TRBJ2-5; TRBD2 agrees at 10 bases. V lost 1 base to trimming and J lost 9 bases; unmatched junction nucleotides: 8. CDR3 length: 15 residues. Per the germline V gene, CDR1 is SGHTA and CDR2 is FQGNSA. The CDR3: CASSLEGAGGRAQYF. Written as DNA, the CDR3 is TGTGCCAGCAGCTTAGAAGGAGCGGGGGGGCGGGCCCAGTACTTC. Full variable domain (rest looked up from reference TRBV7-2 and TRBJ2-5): GAGVSQSPSNKVTEKGKDVELRCDPISGHTALYWYRQSLGQGLEFLIYFQGNSAPDKSGLPSDRFSAERTGGSVSTLTIQRTQQEDSAVYLCASSLEGAGGRAQYFGPGTRLLVL.

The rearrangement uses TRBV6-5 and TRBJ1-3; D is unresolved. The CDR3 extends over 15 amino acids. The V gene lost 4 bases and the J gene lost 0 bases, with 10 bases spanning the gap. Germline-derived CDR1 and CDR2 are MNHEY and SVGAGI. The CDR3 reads CASSSSASSGNTIYF. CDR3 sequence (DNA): TGTGCCAGCAGTTCCTCAGCTAGCTCTGGAAACACCATATATTTT.

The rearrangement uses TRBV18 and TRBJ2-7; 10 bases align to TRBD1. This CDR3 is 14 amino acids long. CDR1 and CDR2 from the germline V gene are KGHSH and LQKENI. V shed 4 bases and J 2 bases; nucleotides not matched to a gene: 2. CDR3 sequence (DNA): TGTGCCAGCTCACTAGGACAGGGGGCCTACGAGCAGTACTTC. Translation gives CASSLGQGAYEQYF.

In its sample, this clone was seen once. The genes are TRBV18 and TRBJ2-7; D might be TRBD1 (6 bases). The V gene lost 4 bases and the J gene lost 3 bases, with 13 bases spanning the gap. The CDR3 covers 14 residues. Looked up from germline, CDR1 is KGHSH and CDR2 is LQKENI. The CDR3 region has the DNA TGTGCCAGCTCACGGGACACCGTTTACTACGAGCAGTACTTC. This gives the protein CASSRDTVYYEQYF.

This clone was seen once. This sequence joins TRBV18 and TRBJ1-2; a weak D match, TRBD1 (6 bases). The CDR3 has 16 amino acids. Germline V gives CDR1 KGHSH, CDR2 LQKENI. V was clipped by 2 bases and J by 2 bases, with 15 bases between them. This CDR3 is CASSPEQGRKNYGYTF. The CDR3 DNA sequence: TGTGCCAGCTCACCAGAGCAGGGGCGGAAGAACTATGGCTACACCTTC.

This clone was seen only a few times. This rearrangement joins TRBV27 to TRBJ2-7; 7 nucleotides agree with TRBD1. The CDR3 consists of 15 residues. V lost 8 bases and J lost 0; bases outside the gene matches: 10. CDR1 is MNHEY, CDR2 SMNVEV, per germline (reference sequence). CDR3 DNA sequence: TGTGCCAGCTCCTCCGGGGCAGGGGGCTCCTACGAGCAGTACTTC. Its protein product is CASSSGAGGSYEQYF.

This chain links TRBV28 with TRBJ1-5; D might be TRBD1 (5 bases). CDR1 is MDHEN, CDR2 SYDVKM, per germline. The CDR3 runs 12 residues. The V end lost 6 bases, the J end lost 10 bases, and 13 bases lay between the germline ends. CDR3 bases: TGTGCCAGCAGCCGGGGGGGTCGCCCCCAGCATTTT. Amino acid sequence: CASSRGGRPQHF.

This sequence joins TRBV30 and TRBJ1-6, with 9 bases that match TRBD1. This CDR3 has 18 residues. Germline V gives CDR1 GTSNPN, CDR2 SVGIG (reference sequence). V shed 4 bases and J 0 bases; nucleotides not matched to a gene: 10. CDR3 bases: TGTGCCTGGATGACAGGGGGATTGGAATACTCCTATAATTCACCCCTCCACTTT. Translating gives CAWMTGGLEYSYNSPLHF.

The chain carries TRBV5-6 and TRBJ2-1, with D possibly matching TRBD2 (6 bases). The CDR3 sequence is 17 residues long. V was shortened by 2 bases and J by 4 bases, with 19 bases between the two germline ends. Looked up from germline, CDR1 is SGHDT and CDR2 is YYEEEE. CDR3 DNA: TGTGCCAGCAGCTTAATTAAAGTAGCGGTGGGGTACAATGAGCAGTTCTTC. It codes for CASSLIKVAVGYNEQFF.

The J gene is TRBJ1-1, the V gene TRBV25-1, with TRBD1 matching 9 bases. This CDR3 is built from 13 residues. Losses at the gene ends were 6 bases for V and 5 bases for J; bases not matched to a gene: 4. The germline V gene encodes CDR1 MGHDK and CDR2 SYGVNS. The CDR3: CASSGQGMTEAFF. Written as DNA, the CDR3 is TGTGCCAGCAGCGGACAGGGGATGACTGAAGCTTTCTTT.

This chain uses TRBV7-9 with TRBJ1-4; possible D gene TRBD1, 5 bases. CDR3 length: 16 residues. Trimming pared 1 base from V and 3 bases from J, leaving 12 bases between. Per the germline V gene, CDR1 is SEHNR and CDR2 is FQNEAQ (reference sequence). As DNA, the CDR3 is TGTGCCAGCAGCTTAGAGGGTCCGGGGGCTAATGAAAAACTGTTTTTT. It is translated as CASSLEGPGANEKLFF.

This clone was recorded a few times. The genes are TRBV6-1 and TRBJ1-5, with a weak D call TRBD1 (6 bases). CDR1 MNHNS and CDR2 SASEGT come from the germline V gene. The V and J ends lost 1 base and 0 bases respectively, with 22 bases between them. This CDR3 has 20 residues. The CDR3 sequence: CASSEGPRTAILYSNQPQHF. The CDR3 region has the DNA TGTGCCAGCAGTGAAGGGCCGCGGACAGCGATCTTATATAGCAATCAGCCCCAGCATTTT.

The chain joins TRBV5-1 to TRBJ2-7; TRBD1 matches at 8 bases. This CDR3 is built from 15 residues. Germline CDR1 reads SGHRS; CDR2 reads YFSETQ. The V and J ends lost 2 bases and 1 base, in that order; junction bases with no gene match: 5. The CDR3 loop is CASSFDRGRSYEQYF. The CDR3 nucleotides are TGCGCCAGCAGCTTTGACAGGGGTAGGTCCTACGAGCAGTACTTC.

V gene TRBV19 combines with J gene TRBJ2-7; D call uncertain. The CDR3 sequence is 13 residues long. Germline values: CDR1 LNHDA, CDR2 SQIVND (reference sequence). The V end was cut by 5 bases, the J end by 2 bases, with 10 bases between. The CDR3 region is CASSLRGPYEQYF. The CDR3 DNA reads TGTGCCAGTAGTCTAAGAGGCCCCTACGAGCAGTACTTC.

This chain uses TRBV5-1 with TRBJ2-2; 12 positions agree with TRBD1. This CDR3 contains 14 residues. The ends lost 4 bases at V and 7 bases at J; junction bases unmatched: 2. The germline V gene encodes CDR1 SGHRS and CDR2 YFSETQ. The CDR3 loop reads CASSGTGGHGELFF. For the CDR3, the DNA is TGCGCCAGCAGCGGGACAGGGGGCCACGGGGAGCTGTTTTTT. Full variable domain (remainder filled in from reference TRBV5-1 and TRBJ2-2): KAGVTQTPRYLIKTRGQQVTLSCSPISGHRSVSWYQQTPGQGLQFLFEYFSETQRNKGNFPGRFSGRQFSNSRSEMNVSTLELGDSALYLCASSGTGGHGELFFGEGSRLTVL.

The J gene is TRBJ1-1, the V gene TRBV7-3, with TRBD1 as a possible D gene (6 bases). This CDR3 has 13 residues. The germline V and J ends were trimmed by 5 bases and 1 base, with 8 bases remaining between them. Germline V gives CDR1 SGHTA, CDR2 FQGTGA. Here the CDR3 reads CASSVTGNTEAFF. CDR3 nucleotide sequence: TGTGCCAGCAGCGTGACAGGGAACACTGAAGCTTTCTTT.

CDR3 loop: CAISDETVNQPQHF. CDR3 in DNA: TGTGCCATCAGTGATGAGACAGTAAATCAGCCCCAGCATTTT. The chain uses TRBV10-3 and TRBJ1-5; D might be TRBD1 (5 bases). This CDR3 comprises 14 residues. V lost 3 bases, J lost 4 bases, and 10 bases lay in between. CDR1 is ENHRY and CDR2 is SYGVKD in the germline V gene.

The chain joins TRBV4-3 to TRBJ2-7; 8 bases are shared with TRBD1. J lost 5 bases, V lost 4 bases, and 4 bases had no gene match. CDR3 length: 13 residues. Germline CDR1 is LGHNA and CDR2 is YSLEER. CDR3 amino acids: CASSLETGDEQYF. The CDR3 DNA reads TGCGCCAGCAGCCTAGAGACAGGGGACGAGCAGTACTTC.

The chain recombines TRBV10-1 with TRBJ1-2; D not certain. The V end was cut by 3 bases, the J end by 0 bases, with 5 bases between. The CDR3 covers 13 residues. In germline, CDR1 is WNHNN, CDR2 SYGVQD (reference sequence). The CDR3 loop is CASSDSANYGYTF. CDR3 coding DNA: TGCGCCAGCAGTGACTCTGCTAACTATGGCTACACCTTC.

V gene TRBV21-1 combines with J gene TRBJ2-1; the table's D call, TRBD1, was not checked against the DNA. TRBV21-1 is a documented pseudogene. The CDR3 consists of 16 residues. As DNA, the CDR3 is TGTGCCAGCAGCAAGTACCGGGACAGGAACTACAATGAGCAGTTCTTC. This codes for CASSKYRDRNYNEQFF.

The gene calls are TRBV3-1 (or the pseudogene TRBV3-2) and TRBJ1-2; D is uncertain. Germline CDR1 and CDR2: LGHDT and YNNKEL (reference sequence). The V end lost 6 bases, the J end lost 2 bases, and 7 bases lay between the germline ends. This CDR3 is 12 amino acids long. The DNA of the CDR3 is TGTGCCAGCAGAGCAGGCAACTATGGCTACACCTTC. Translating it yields CASRAGNYGYTF.

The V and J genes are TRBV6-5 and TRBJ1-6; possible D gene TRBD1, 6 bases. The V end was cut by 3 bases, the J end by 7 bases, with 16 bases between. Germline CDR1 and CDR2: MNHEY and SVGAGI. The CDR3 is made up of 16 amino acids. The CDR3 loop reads CASSYSRTALNSPLHF. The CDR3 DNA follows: TGTGCCAGCAGTTATTCCCGGACAGCGCTAAATTCACCCCTCCACTTT.

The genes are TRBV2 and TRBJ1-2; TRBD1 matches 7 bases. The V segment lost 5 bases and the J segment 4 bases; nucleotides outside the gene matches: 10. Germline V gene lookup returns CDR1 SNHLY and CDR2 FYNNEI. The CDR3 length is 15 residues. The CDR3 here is CASSYALGGAYGYTF. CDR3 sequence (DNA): TGTGCCAGCAGTTACGCTCTAGGGGGCGCCTATGGCTACACCTTC.

CDR3: CASRDRGATNEKLFF. CDR3 bases: TGTGCCAGCAGGGACAGGGGTGCAACTAATGAAAAACTGTTTTTT. The rearrangement links TRBV25-1 to TRBJ1-4; TRBD1 agrees at 9 bases. Looked up from germline, CDR1 is MGHDK and CDR2 is SYGVNS. The V and J ends lost 6 bases and 0 bases, in that order; junction bases with no gene match: 2. The CDR3 sequence is 15 residues long.